This T cell receptor (beta chain) comes out of a study of blood T cell repertoires in COVID-19. Participants were placed into cohorts based on the clinical history they reported. Germline-derived CDR1 and CDR2 are ENHRY and SYGVKD. The length of the CDR3 is 16 residues. V was pared by 0 bases and J by 4 bases, with 6 bases of the junction left unmatched. Per the study methods: Estimated nucleated cell counts came from reference gene primer amplification. TCRdb's table, derived via immunoSEQ multiplex PCR, lists solely in-frame clones and lacks some. V and J calls plus clone size are reproduced from that table; the DNA served to infer D and trimming. The sample includes 200,000 to 250,000 clones, 70% to 90% of them seen just once.

The chain carries TRBV10-3 and TRBJ1-2; 9 bases agree with TRBD1. The sequence was obtained from a young man who had recovered from COVID-19. Sequencing used PBMCs or T cells enriched from blood (not recorded which). The CDR3 nucleotides read TGTGCCATCAGTGAGTCTCTGACAGGGGGATTCTATGGCTACACCTTC. Residues: CAISESLTGGFYGYTF.